This is a list of T cell receptor beta chains from one sample in a study of T cell repertoires in cytomegalovirus infection. TCRdb called the reads again in MiXCR, with one record for every CDR3 protein. Of some 220,000 distinct CDR3 sequences listed, over 9% are singletons. The sample taken for sequencing was PBMCs. These receptors all stem from a human donor in good health (CMV status not recorded). Some clones in this sample may be carry-over from other donors' samples. The CDR3 runs from the conserved cysteine through the conserved F or W. A D gene is named only where the DNA matches it firmly. Expanded clones get a size class; other rows say once, few or many, or leave the size out.

>TRBJ1-4|TRBV27|many|TRBD1
CASSPQGATNEKLFF
TGTGCCAGCAGCCCACAGGGGGCGACTAATGAAAAACTGTTTTTT
>TRBJ1-5|TRBV7-9|NA|NA
CASSESYQPQHF
TGTGCCAGCAGTGAATCTTATCAGCCCCAGCATTTT
>TRBJ2-3|TRBV20-1|NA|NA
CSAREAPTDTQYF
TGCAGTGCTAGAGAGGCACCCACAGATACGCAGTATTTT
>TRBJ1-1|TRBV20-1|few|NA
CSALRGTEAFF
TGCAGTGCTCTCAGGGGTACTGAAGCTTTCTTT
>TRBJ2-3|TRBV29-1|NA|NA
CSVVRRGPPDTQYF
TGCAGCGTTGTCCGTCGGGGCCCACCGGATACGCAGTATTTT
>TRBJ2-2|TRBV7-2|many|NA
CASSQRSAENTGELFF
TGTGCCAGCAGCCAACGGTCGGCGGAAAATACCGGGGAGCTGTTTTTT
>TRBJ2-7|TRBV20-1|NA|NA
CSARDSSGISSYEQYF
TGCAGTGCTAGAGATTCCAGTGGGATTAGCTCCTACGAGCAGTACTTC
>TRBJ2-1|TRBV6-2/TRBV6-3|NA|NA
CASSFSAGIDNEQFF
TGTGCCAGCAGTTTCTCTGCCGGGATAGACAATGAGCAGTTCTTC
>TRBJ1-1|TRBV7-9|many|NA
CASSSPFGAPMNTEAFF
TGTGCCAGCAGCTCACCGTTCGGGGCGCCGATGAACACTGAAGCTTTCTTT
>TRBJ2-3|TRBV7-2|many|NA
CASSPGGGRGHTDTQYF
TGTGCCAGCAGCCCTGGGGGAGGGCGGGGGCACACAGATACGCAGTATTTT
>TRBJ1-4|TRBV7-2|many|NA
CASSFTPGSPEKLFF
TGTGCCAGCAGCTTTACTCCGGGGAGTCCTGAAAAACTGTTTTTT
>TRBJ2-7|TRBV19|few|TRBD1
CASSPGQGGPYEQYF
TGTGCCAGTAGCCCCGGACAGGGGGGGCCCTACGAGCAGTACTTC
>TRBJ1-2|TRBV20-1|few|TRBD1
CSAEGAGQGNYGYTF
TGCAGTGCTGAGGGGGCGGGACAGGGGAACTATGGCTACACCTTC
>TRBJ2-5|TRBV10-3|NA|NA
CAISETNQETQYF
TGTGCCATCAGTGAGACTAATCAAGAGACCCAGTACTTC
>TRBJ1-5|TRBV6-2/TRBV6-3|NA|NA
CAVPRGHSNQPQHF
TGTGCCGTCCCGCGAGGCCATAGCAATCAGCCCCAGCATTTT
>TRBJ2-5|TRBV7-2|NA|NA
CASSLNREETRYF
TGTGCCAGCAGCCTCAACAGGGAAGAGACCCGGTACTTC
>TRBJ2-3|TRBV7-2|many|NA
CASSPMDTQYF
TGTGCCAGCAGCCCAATGGATACGCAGTATTTT
>TRBJ2-7|TRBV2|many|TRBD1
CASTGDSTVYEQYF
TGTGCCAGCACTGGGGACAGCACCGTCTACGAGCAGTACTTC